The rows below give T cell receptor beta chains drawn from one sample of a study of beta chain features in type 1 diabetes. The repertoire was sequenced with immunoSEQ multiplex PCR; TCRdb's copy has only in-frame clones and lacks some. The table has some 410,000 clones, about an eighth seen once. Sequenced material: naive CD4+ T cells from blood. Every receptor here comes from a young woman in good health. Both conserved end residues are part of each CDR3. A D gene is named only where the DNA matches it firmly. Clone size is given for some rows only: seen once, a few or many times, or a class if the clone is expanded.

clone_size: few; j_call: TRBJ1-2; cdr3_length: 12; v_call: TRBV29-1; d_call: -; cdr3_nt: TGCAGCGTTGAAGGGACACGTTATGGCTACACCTTC; cdr3_aa: CSVEGTRYGYTF
clone_size: -; j_call: TRBJ2-3; cdr3_length: 15; v_call: TRBV7-8; d_call: TRBD2; cdr3_nt: TGTGCCAGCAGCTTAGCGCTTACCGGGAGGGATACGCAGTATTTT; cdr3_aa: CASSLALTGRDTQYF
clone_size: -; j_call: TRBJ2-1; cdr3_length: 17; v_call: TRBV7-9; d_call: TRBD2; cdr3_nt: TGTGCCAGCAGCTTAGGGCGACTAGCGGGAGAGCTCAATGAGCAGTTCTTC; cdr3_aa: CASSLGRLAGELNEQFF
clone_size: -; j_call: TRBJ2-3; cdr3_length: 16; v_call: TRBV30; d_call: TRBD2; cdr3_nt: TGTGCCTGGAGTCTAGCGGGAGGCCCCACGGTGAATACGCAGTATTTT; cdr3_aa: CAWSLAGGPTVNTQYF
clone_size: once; j_call: TRBJ1-2; cdr3_length: 15; v_call: TRBV6-5; d_call: TRBD1; cdr3_nt: TGTGCCAGCAGTTACAGAGGGACAGACAACTATGGCTACACCTTC; cdr3_aa: CASSYRGTDNYGYTF
clone_size: few; j_call: TRBJ2-7; cdr3_length: 16; v_call: TRBV29-1; d_call: -; cdr3_nt: TGCAGCGTTGACTCCATCGGCCGCATAGGCTCCTACGAGCAGTACTTC; cdr3_aa: CSVDSIGRIGSYEQYF
clone_size: few; j_call: TRBJ1-1; cdr3_length: 11; v_call: TRBV28; d_call: -; cdr3_nt: TGTGCCAGCAGTTCCGGAACTGAAGCTTTCTTT; cdr3_aa: CASSSGTEAFF
clone_size: few; j_call: TRBJ1-2; cdr3_length: 11; v_call: TRBV28; d_call: -; cdr3_nt: TGTGCCAGCAGTGATCGGTATGGCTACACCTTC; cdr3_aa: CASSDRYGYTF
clone_size: -; j_call: TRBJ1-3; cdr3_length: 13; v_call: TRBV29-1; d_call: -; cdr3_nt: TGCAGCGTTGGAACCTTCTCTGGAAACACCATATATTTT; cdr3_aa: CSVGTFSGNTIYF
clone_size: -; j_call: TRBJ2-5; cdr3_length: 15; v_call: TRBV4-2; d_call: TRBD2; cdr3_nt: TGTGCCAGCAGCCCCCGCGGGGGGCCAGGGGAGACCCAGTACTTC; cdr3_aa: CASSPRGGPGETQYF
clone_size: few; j_call: TRBJ2-1; cdr3_length: 14; v_call: TRBV9; d_call: -; cdr3_nt: TGTGCCAGCAGCGCTCTACGGGGGAGTAATGAGCAGTTCTTC; cdr3_aa: CASSALRGSNEQFF
clone_size: -; j_call: TRBJ1-4; cdr3_length: 15; v_call: TRBV9; d_call: -; cdr3_nt: TGTGCCAGCAGCGTACAGACCTCAACTAATGAAAAACTGTTTTTT; cdr3_aa: CASSVQTSTNEKLFF
clone_size: -; j_call: TRBJ2-5; cdr3_length: 12; v_call: TRBV2; d_call: -; cdr3_nt: TGTGCCAGCAGAAGATTCCAAGAGACCCAGTACTTC; cdr3_aa: CASRRFQETQYF
clone_size: -; j_call: TRBJ2-5; cdr3_length: 15; v_call: TRBV9; d_call: TRBD2; cdr3_nt: TGTGCCAGCAGCGTAGTAGCGGGAGGAAGAGAGACCCAGTACTTC; cdr3_aa: CASSVVAGGRETQYF
clone_size: few; j_call: TRBJ2-5; cdr3_length: 15; v_call: TRBV5-1; d_call: TRBD2; cdr3_nt: TGCGCCAGCAGCTTGGCTAGCGGGAGGCGGGAGACCCAGTACTTC; cdr3_aa: CASSLASGRRETQYF
clone_size: -; j_call: TRBJ1-5; cdr3_length: 15; v_call: TRBV9; d_call: -; cdr3_nt: TGTGCCAGCAGCGTAGAGGGCAGCCCTAATCAGCCCCAGCATTTT; cdr3_aa: CASSVEGSPNQPQHF
clone_size: few; j_call: TRBJ2-4; cdr3_length: 16; v_call: TRBV5-1; d_call: -; cdr3_nt: TGCGCCAGCAGCTTGGACATTGCGCGGGACGGAAACATTCAGTACTTC; cdr3_aa: CASSLDIARDGNIQYF
clone_size: few; j_call: TRBJ1-2; cdr3_length: 11; v_call: TRBV30; d_call: -; cdr3_nt: TGTGCCTGGAGTGTAACGAACTATCACACCTTC; cdr3_aa: CAWSVTNYHTF
clone_size: few; j_call: TRBJ1-1; cdr3_length: 13; v_call: TRBV7-9; d_call: -; cdr3_nt: TGTGCCAGCAGCTTAGCGGCCAGCGGTGTAGCTTTCTTT; cdr3_aa: CASSLAASGVAFF
clone_size: -; j_call: TRBJ2-5; cdr3_length: 11; v_call: TRBV28; d_call: -; cdr3_nt: TGTGCCAGCAGTCGGCAAGAGACCCAGTACTTC; cdr3_aa: CASSRQETQYF
clone_size: few; j_call: TRBJ2-2; cdr3_length: 15; v_call: TRBV29-1; d_call: TRBD1; cdr3_nt: TGCAGCGTCCCCAGACAGGGAGTTTACACCGGGGAGCTGTTTTTT; cdr3_aa: CSVPRQGVYTGELFF
clone_size: -; j_call: TRBJ2-1; cdr3_length: 16; v_call: TRBV7-9; d_call: -; cdr3_nt: TGTGCCAGCAGCTTGGTGGACAGTAACTCCTACAATGAGCAGTTCTTC; cdr3_aa: CASSLVDSNSYNEQFF
clone_size: -; j_call: TRBJ2-2; cdr3_length: 16; v_call: TRBV30; d_call: -; cdr3_nt: TGTGCCTGGAGTGGCCTGCCTAGCAGGGACACCGGGGAGCTGTTTTTT; cdr3_aa: CAWSGLPSRDTGELFF
clone_size: -; j_call: TRBJ2-3; cdr3_length: 13; v_call: TRBV6-5; d_call: -; cdr3_nt: TGTGCCAGCAGAACTTCAGGGGTAGATACGCAGTATTTT; cdr3_aa: CASRTSGVDTQYF
clone_size: -; j_call: TRBJ2-1; cdr3_length: 13; v_call: TRBV4-3; d_call: -; cdr3_nt: TGCGCCAGCAGCCAAGATAAAGGGCGAGAGCAGTTCTTC; cdr3_aa: CASSQDKGREQFF
clone_size: -; j_call: TRBJ2-1; cdr3_length: 15; v_call: TRBV30; d_call: TRBD1; cdr3_nt: TGTGCCTGGGGCCTCCGGGACAGTTCCTACAATGAGCAGTTCTTC; cdr3_aa: CAWGLRDSSYNEQFF
clone_size: few; j_call: TRBJ1-5; cdr3_length: 12; v_call: TRBV2; d_call: -; cdr3_nt: TGTGCCAGCAGTTATAGCAATCAGCCCCAGCATTTT; cdr3_aa: CASSYSNQPQHF
clone_size: few; j_call: TRBJ2-1; cdr3_length: 13; v_call: TRBV7-9; d_call: TRBD1; cdr3_nt: TGTGCCAGCAGCTTACAGGGGGCTGGCGAGCAGTTCTTC; cdr3_aa: CASSLQGAGEQFF
clone_size: few; j_call: TRBJ2-7; cdr3_length: 13; v_call: TRBV5-1; d_call: -; cdr3_nt: TGCGCCAGCAGCTTGGTGCAGGGCTACGAGCAGTACTTC; cdr3_aa: CASSLVQGYEQYF
clone_size: few; j_call: TRBJ1-2; cdr3_length: 14; v_call: TRBV13; d_call: -; cdr3_nt: TGTGCCAGCAGCCCCCTAGGGGGGGGCGATGGCTACACCTTC; cdr3_aa: CASSPLGGGDGYTF
clone_size: -; j_call: TRBJ2-2; cdr3_length: 13; v_call: TRBV7-2; d_call: -; cdr3_nt: TGTGCCAGCAGCTTGAGCCACACCGGGGAGCTGTTTTTT; cdr3_aa: CASSLSHTGELFF
clone_size: few; j_call: TRBJ2-1; cdr3_length: 16; v_call: TRBV5-4; d_call: TRBD2; cdr3_nt: TGTGCCAGCAGCTCGGGACTAGCGGGCTCCTACAATGAGCAGTTCTTC; cdr3_aa: CASSSGLAGSYNEQFF
clone_size: few; j_call: TRBJ2-1; cdr3_length: 13; v_call: TRBV11-3; d_call: -; cdr3_nt: TGTGCCAGCAGCCCTCCACAAGTCAATGAGCAGTTCTTC; cdr3_aa: CASSPPQVNEQFF
clone_size: few; j_call: TRBJ2-3; cdr3_length: 15; v_call: TRBV7-2; d_call: -; cdr3_nt: TGTGCCAGCAGCTTAGTACGCGTCAGCACAGATACGCAGTATTTT; cdr3_aa: CASSLVRVSTDTQYF
clone_size: -; j_call: TRBJ2-3; cdr3_length: 13; v_call: TRBV5-6; d_call: -; cdr3_nt: TGTGCCAGCAGCTTGGACCGGACAGATACGCAGTATTTT; cdr3_aa: CASSLDRTDTQYF
clone_size: -; j_call: TRBJ2-1; cdr3_length: 13; v_call: TRBV1; d_call: -; cdr3_nt: TGCACCAGCAGCCAAGTGAGTCGGACTGAGCAGTTCTTC; cdr3_aa: CTSSQVSRTEQFF
clone_size: many; j_call: TRBJ2-5; cdr3_length: 14; v_call: TRBV29-1; d_call: -; cdr3_nt: TGCAGCGCGGGGCGCGGGACACCACAAGAGACCCAGTACTTC; cdr3_aa: CSAGRGTPQETQYF
clone_size: few; j_call: TRBJ1-3; cdr3_length: 13; v_call: TRBV30; d_call: -; cdr3_nt: TGTGCCTGGAGTGGGCAGACGGGAAACACCATATATTTT; cdr3_aa: CAWSGQTGNTIYF
clone_size: -; j_call: TRBJ2-1; cdr3_length: 15; v_call: TRBV14; d_call: -; cdr3_nt: TGTGCCAGCCGTACTCTGGCGGGACCCTACAATGAGCAGTTCTTC; cdr3_aa: CASRTLAGPYNEQFF
clone_size: few; j_call: TRBJ2-1; cdr3_length: 15; v_call: TRBV14; d_call: TRBD2; cdr3_nt: TGTGCCAGCCCTAGCGGATTTTGCTCCTACAATGAGCAGTTCTTC; cdr3_aa: CASPSGFCSYNEQFF
clone_size: -; j_call: TRBJ2-4; cdr3_length: 14; v_call: TRBV7-9; d_call: -; cdr3_nt: TGTGCCAGCAGCCCGATGAGGGCCAAAAACATTCAGTACTTC; cdr3_aa: CASSPMRAKNIQYF
clone_size: few; j_call: TRBJ1-2; cdr3_length: 13; v_call: TRBV7-9; d_call: -; cdr3_nt: TGTGCCAGCAGCCCGAGCTGGACCTATGGCTACACCTTC; cdr3_aa: CASSPSWTYGYTF
clone_size: -; j_call: TRBJ1-3; cdr3_length: 16; v_call: TRBV30; d_call: -; cdr3_nt: TGTGCCTGGAGTGTATGGGGGGGATACTCTGGAAACACCATATATTTT; cdr3_aa: CAWSVWGGYSGNTIYF
clone_size: few; j_call: TRBJ1-1; cdr3_length: 13; v_call: TRBV30; d_call: -; cdr3_nt: TGTGCCTGGAGTCCGCCACTAAACACTGAAGCTTTCTTT; cdr3_aa: CAWSPPLNTEAFF
clone_size: few; j_call: TRBJ2-1; cdr3_length: 17; v_call: TRBV14; d_call: TRBD2; cdr3_nt: TGTGCCAGCAGCCAAGTAGCCGCCGGGACTAGGGAAGGCGTGCAGTTCTTC; cdr3_aa: CASSQVAAGTREGVQFF
clone_size: -; j_call: TRBJ1-3; cdr3_length: 12; v_call: TRBV29-1; d_call: -; cdr3_nt: TGCAGCGCCCCGACAGGAGGAAACACCATATATTTT; cdr3_aa: CSAPTGGNTIYF
clone_size: -; j_call: TRBJ2-3; cdr3_length: 12; v_call: TRBV18; d_call: -; cdr3_nt: TGTGCCAGAGTACAGAGAACAGATACGCAGTATTTT; cdr3_aa: CARVQRTDTQYF
clone_size: -; j_call: TRBJ1-1; cdr3_length: 14; v_call: TRBV27; d_call: -; cdr3_nt: TGTGCCAGCACCCCAACCGGGACGAACACTGAAGCTTTCTTT; cdr3_aa: CASTPTGTNTEAFF
clone_size: few; j_call: TRBJ2-5; cdr3_length: 16; v_call: TRBV7-2; d_call: TRBD2; cdr3_nt: TGTGCCAGCAGCTTTGAGAGCGGGAGGTCGGGAGAGACCCAGTACTTC; cdr3_aa: CASSFESGRSGETQYF
clone_size: few; j_call: TRBJ1-5; cdr3_length: 14; v_call: TRBV9; d_call: -; cdr3_nt: TGTGCCAGCAGCGTATACGGACATTATCAGCCCCAGCATTTT; cdr3_aa: CASSVYGHYQPQHF
clone_size: -; j_call: TRBJ1-1; cdr3_length: 13; v_call: TRBV25-1; d_call: -; cdr3_nt: TGTGCCAGCAGTGAATCTTTGGCGACCAAAGCTTTCTTT; cdr3_aa: CASSESLATKAFF
clone_size: -; j_call: TRBJ2-7; cdr3_length: 12; v_call: TRBV11-3; d_call: -; cdr3_nt: TGTGCCAGCAGCTTTCTGGGGTACGAGCAGTACTTC; cdr3_aa: CASSFLGYEQYF
clone_size: few; j_call: TRBJ2-7; cdr3_length: 14; v_call: TRBV5-1; d_call: TRBD2; cdr3_nt: TGCGCCAGCAGCTTGCGGACTAGCGGCTACGAGCAGTACTTC; cdr3_aa: CASSLRTSGYEQYF
clone_size: -; j_call: TRBJ1-1; cdr3_length: 14; v_call: TRBV7-9; d_call: -; cdr3_nt: TGTGCCAGCAGCTCCCTTAGGGGGAGGGGTGAAGCTTTCTTT; cdr3_aa: CASSSLRGRGEAFF
clone_size: -; j_call: TRBJ2-5; cdr3_length: 12; v_call: TRBV7-2; d_call: -; cdr3_nt: TGTGCCAGCAGCTTAGTGTCTGTGACCCAGTACTTC; cdr3_aa: CASSLVSVTQYF